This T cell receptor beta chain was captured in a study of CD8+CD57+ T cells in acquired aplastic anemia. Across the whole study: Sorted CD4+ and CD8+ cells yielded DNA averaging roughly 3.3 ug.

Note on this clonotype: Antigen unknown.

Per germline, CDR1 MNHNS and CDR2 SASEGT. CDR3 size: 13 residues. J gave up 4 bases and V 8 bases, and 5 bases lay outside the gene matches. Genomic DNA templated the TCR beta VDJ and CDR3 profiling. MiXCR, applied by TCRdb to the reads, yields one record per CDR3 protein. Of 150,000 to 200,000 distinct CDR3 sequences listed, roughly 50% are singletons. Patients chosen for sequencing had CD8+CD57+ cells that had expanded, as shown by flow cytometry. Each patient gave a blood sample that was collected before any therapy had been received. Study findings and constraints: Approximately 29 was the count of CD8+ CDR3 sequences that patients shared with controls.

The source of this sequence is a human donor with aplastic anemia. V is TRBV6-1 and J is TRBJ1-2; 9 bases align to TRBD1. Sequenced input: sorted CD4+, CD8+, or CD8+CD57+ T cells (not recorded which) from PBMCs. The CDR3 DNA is TGTGCCAGCCGGGACAGGGATGTCTATGGCTACACCTTC. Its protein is CASRDRDVYGYTF.